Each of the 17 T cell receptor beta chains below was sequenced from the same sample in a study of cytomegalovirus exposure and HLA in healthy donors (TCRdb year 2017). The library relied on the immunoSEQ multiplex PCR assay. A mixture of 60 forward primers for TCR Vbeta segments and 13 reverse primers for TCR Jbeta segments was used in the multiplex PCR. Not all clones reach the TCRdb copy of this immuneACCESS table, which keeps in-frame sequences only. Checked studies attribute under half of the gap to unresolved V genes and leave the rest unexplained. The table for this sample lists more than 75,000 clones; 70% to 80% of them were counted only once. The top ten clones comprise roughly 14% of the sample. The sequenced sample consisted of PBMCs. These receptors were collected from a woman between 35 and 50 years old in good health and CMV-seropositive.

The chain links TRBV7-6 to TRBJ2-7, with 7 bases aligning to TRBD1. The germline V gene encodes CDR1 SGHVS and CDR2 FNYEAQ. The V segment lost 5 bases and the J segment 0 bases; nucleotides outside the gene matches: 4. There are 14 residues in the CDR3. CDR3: CASSPGQVSYEQYF. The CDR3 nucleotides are TGTGCCAGCAGCCCTGGACAGGTCTCCTACGAGCAGTACTTC.

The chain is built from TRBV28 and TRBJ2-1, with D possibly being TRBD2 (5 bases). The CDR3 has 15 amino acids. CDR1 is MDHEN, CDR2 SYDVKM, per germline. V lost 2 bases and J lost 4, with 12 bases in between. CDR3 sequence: CASSLRRLPYNEQFF. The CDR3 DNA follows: TGTGCCAGCAGTTTAAGGAGACTACCGTACAATGAGCAGTTCTTC.

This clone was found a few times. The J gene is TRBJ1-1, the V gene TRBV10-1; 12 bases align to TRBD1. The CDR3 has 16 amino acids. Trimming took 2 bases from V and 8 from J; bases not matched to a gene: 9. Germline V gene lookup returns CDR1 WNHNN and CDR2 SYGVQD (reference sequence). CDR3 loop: CASSEGSGQGASEAFF. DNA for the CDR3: TGCGCCAGCAGTGAGGGATCGGGACAGGGGGCTAGCGAAGCTTTCTTT.

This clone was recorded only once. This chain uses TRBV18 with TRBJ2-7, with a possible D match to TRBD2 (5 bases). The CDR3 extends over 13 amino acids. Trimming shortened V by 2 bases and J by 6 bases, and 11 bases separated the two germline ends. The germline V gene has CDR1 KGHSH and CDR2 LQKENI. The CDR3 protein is CASSPSGMPEQYF. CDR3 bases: TGTGCCAGCTCACCATCCGGGATGCCCGAGCAGTACTTC.

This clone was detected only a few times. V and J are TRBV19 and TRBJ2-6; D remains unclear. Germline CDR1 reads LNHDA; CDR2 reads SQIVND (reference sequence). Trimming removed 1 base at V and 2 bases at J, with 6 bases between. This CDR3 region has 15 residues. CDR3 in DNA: TGTGCCAGTAGTATAGGCCAGGCTGGGGCCAACGTCCTGACTTTC. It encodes CASSIGQAGANVLTF.

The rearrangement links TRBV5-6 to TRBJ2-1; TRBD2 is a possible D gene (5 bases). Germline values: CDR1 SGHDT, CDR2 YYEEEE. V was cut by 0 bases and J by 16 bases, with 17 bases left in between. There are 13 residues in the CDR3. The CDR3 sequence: CASSLEADYNVFF. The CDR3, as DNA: TGTGCCAGCAGCTTGGAGGCCGACTATAATGTATTCTTC.

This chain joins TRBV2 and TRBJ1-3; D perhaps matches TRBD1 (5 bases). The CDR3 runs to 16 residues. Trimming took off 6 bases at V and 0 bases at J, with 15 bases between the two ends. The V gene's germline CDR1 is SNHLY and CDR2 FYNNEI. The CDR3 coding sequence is TGTGCCAGCAGCCTCGGACGAACAGGCTCTGGAAACACCATATATTTT. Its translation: CASSLGRTGSGNTIYF. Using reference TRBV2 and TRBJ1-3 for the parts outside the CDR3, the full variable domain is EPEVTQTPSHQVTQMGQEVILRCVPISNHLYFYWYRQILGQKVEFLVSFYNNEISEKSEIFDDQFSVERPDGSNFTLKIRSTKLEDSAMYFCASSLGRTGSGNTIYFGEGSWLTVV.

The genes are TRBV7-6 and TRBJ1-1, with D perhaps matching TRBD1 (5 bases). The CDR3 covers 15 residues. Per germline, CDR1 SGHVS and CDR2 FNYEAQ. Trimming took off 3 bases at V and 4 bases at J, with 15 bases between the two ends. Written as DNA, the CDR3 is TGTGCCAGCAGCTTGGTCGGGGGTCTAGGCACTGAAGCTTTCTTT. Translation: CASSLVGGLGTEAFF.

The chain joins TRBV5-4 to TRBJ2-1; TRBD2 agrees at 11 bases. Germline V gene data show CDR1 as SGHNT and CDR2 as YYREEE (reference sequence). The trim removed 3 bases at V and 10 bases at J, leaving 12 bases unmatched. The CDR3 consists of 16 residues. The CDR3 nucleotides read TGTGCCAGCAGCTGGGGTGCCCGGACTAGCGGGTACGAGCAGTTCTTC. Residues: CASSWGARTSGYEQFF.

This CDR3 is CASSSDRDEQFF. CDR3 DNA sequence: TGTGCCAGCAGTTCGGACAGGGATGAGCAGTTCTTC. The chain uses TRBV27 and TRBJ2-1, with 8 bases fitting TRBD1. From germline, CDR1 is MNHEY and CDR2 SMNVEV (reference sequence). V was clipped by 4 bases and J by 8 bases; unmatched bases: 1. This CDR3 is built from 12 residues.

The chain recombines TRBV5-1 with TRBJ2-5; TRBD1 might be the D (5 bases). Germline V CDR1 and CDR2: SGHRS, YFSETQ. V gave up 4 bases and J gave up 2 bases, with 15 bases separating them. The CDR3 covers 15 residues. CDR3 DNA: TGCGCCAGCAGCAAAGACAGCCGTACACAAGAGACCCAGTACTTC. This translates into CASSKDSRTQETQYF.

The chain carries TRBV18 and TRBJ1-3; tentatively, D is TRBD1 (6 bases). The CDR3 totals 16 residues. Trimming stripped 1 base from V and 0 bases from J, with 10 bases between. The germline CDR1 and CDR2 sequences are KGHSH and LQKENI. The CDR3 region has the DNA TGTGCCAGCTCACCACGACAGGAGAGCTCTGGAAACACCATATATTTT. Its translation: CASSPRQESSGNTIYF.

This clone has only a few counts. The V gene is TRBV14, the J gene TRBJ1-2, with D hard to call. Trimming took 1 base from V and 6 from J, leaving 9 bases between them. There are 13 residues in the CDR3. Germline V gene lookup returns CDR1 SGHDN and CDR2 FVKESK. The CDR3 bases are TGTGCCAGCAGCCAAGTAAGAGGAGATGGCTACACCTTC. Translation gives CASSQVRGDGYTF.

In DNA, the CDR3 is TGTGCCAGCAGCGCAGACCTTAGCGGGAGTGAAAAACTGTTTTTT. Translated: CASSADLSGSEKLFF. This rearrangement joins TRBV7-8 to TRBJ1-4; D not certain. This CDR3 contains 15 residues. The V and J ends lost 5 bases and 7 bases respectively, with 17 bases between them. The germline V gene has CDR1 SGHVS and CDR2 FQNEAQ. Filled out from reference TRBV7-8 and TRBJ1-4, the complete variable domain reads GAGVSQSPRYKVAKRGQDVALRCDPISGHVSLFWYQQALGQGPEFLTYFQNEAQLDKSGLPSDRFFAERPEGSVSTLKIQRTQQEDSAVYLCASSADLSGSEKLFFGSGTQLSVL.

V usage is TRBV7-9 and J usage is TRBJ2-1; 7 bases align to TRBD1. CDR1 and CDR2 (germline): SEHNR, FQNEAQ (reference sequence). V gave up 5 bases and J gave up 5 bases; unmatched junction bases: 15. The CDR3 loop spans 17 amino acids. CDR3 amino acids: CASSTTLQGLGDNEQFF. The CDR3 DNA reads TGTGCCAGCAGCACCACCTTACAGGGGCTCGGCGACAATGAGCAGTTCTTC.

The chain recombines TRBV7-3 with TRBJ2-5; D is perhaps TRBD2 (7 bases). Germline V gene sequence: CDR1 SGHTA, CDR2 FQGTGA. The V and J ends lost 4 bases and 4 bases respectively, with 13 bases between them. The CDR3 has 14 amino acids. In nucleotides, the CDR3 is TGTGCCAGCAGCTCCGGGGGGCGAGGAGAGACCCAGTACTTC. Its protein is CASSSGGRGETQYF.

CDR3 region: CASSQGDGGYGYTF. CDR3 nucleotide sequence: TGCGCCAGCAGCCAAGGGGACGGGGGATATGGCTACACCTTC. V gene TRBV4-1 combines with J gene TRBJ1-2, with a tentative D call TRBD1 (5 bases). Germline V CDR1 and CDR2: MGHRA, YSYEKL. The CDR3 is made up of 14 amino acids. The V gene lost 1 base and the J gene lost 5 bases, with 11 bases spanning the gap.